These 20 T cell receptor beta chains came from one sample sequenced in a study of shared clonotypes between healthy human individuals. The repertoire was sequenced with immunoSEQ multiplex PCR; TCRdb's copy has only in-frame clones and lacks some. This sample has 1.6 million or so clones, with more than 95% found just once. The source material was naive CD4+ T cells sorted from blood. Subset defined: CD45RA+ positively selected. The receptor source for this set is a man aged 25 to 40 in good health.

CDR3 nucleotide sequence: TGTGCCAGCAGCTTAGACCACGGAAACAATGAGCAGTTCTTC. It yields the protein CASSLDHGNNEQFF. This chain connects TRBV7-6 to TRBJ2-1; D uncertain. This CDR3 region has 14 residues. The V and J ends lost 1 base and 5 bases respectively, with 9 bases between them. Germline V CDR1 and CDR2: SGHVS, FNYEAQ.

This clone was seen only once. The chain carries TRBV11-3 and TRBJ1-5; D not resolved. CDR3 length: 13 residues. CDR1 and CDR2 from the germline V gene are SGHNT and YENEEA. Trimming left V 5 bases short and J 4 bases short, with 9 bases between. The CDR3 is CASSQGSNQPQHF. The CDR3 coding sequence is TGTGCCAGCAGCCAAGGGAGTAATCAGCCCCAGCATTTT.

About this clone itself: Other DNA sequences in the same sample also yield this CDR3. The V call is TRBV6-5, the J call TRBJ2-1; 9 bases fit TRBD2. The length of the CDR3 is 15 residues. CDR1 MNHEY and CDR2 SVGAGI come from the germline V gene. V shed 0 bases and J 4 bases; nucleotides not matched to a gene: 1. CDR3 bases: TGTGCCAGCAGTTACTCGAGCGGGAGGTACAATGAGCAGTTCTTC. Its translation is CASSYSSGRYNEQFF.

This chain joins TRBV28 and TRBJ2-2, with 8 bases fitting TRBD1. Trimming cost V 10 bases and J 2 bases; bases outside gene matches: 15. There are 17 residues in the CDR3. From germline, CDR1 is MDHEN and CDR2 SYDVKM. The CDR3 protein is CATALSTGALNTGELFF. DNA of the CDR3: TGTGCCACGGCCCTCTCGACAGGGGCCCTTAACACCGGGGAGCTGTTTTTT.

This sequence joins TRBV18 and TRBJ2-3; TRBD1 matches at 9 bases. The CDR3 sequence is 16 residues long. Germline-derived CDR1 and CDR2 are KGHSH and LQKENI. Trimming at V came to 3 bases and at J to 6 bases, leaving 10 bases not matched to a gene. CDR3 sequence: CASSPPSDRGYDTQYF. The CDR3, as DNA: TGTGCCAGCTCACCCCCCTCCGACAGGGGGTACGATACGCAGTATTTT.

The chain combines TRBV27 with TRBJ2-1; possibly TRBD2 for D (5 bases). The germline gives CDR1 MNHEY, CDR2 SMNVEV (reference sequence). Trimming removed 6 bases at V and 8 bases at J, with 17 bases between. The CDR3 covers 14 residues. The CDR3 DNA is TGTGCCAGCAGGCTACTAGGAGGCATCGATGAGCAGTTCTTC. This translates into CASRLLGGIDEQFF.

The CDR3 is CASSPTRDFYGYTF. CDR3 in DNA: TGTGCCAGCAGCCCCACCCGGGATTTCTATGGCTACACCTTC. This chain links TRBV14 with TRBJ1-2; D not resolved. The germline CDR1 and CDR2 sequences are SGHDN and FVKESK. The CDR3 loop spans 14 amino acids. The V end was cut by 4 bases, the J end by 4 bases, with 13 bases between. The full variable domain, completed using reference TRBV14 and TRBJ1-2, is EAGVTQFPSHSVIEKGQTVTLRCDPISGHDNLYWYRRVMGKEIKFLLHFVKESKQDESGMPNNRFLAERTGGTYSTLKVQPAELEDSGVYFCASSPTRDFYGYTFGSGTRLTVV.

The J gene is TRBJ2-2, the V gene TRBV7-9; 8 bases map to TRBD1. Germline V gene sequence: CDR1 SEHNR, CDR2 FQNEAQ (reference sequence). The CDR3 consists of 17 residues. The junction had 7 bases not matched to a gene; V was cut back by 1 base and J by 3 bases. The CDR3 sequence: CASSLGPRGPHTGELFF. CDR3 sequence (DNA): TGTGCCAGCAGCTTAGGGCCCAGGGGGCCTCACACCGGGGAGCTGTTTTTT.

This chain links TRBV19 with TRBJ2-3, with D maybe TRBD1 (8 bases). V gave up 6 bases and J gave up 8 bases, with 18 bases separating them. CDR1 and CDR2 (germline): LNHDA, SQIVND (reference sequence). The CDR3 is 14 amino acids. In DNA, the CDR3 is TGTGCCAGTAGCGGGACAGGAGCTAGCGGTACGCAGTATTTT. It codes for CASSGTGASGTQYF.

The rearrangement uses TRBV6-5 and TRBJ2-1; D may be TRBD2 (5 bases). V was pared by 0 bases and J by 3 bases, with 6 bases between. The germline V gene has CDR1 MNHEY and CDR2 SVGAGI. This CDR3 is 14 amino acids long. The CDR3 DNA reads TGTGCCAGCAGTTACTCGAGGGTCTACAATGAGCAGTTCTTC. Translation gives CASSYSRVYNEQFF.

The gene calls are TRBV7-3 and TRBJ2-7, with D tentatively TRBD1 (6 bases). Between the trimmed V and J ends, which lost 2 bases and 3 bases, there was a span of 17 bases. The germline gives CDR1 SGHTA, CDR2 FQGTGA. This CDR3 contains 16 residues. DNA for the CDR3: TGTGCCAGCAGCTTATTCCCGAAAGACAGGCTCTACGAGCAGTACTTC. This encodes CASSLFPKDRLYEQYF.

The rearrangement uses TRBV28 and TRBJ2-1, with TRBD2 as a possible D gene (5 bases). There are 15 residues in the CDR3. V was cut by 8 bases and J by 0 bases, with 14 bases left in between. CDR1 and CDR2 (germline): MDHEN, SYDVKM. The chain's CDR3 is CASLSLAISYNEQFF. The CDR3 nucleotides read TGTGCCAGCCTTTCTCTAGCAATCTCCTACAATGAGCAGTTCTTC.

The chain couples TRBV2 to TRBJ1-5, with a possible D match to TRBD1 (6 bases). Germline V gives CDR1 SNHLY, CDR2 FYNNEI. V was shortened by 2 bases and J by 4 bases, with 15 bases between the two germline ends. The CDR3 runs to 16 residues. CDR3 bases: TGTGCCAGCAGTGAACCTAACGCGGGGGCTAATCAGCCCCAGCATTTT. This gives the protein CASSEPNAGANQPQHF. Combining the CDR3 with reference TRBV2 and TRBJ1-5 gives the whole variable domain EPEVTQTPSHQVTQMGQEVILRCVPISNHLYFYWYRQILGQKVEFLVSFYNNEISEKSEIFDDQFSVERPDGSNFTLKIRSTKLEDSAMYFCASSEPNAGANQPQHFGDGTRLSIL.

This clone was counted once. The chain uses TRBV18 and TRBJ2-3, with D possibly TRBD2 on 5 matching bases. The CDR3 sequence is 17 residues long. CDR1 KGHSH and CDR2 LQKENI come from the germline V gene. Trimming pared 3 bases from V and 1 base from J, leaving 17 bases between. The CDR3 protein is CASSPELRGMGTDTQYF. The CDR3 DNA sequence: TGTGCCAGCTCACCGGAGCTCCGGGGTATGGGCACAGATACGCAGTATTTT.

CDR3 bases: TGTGCCAGCAGCCAAGGACAGGGAAACACAGATACGCAGTATTTT. This sequence encodes CASSQGQGNTDTQYF. This chain uses TRBV14 with TRBJ2-3, with 7 bases aligning to TRBD1. Per the germline V gene, CDR1 is SGHDN and CDR2 is FVKESK. The length of the CDR3 is 15 residues. Trimming took 1 base from V and 2 from J; bases not matched to a gene: 3.

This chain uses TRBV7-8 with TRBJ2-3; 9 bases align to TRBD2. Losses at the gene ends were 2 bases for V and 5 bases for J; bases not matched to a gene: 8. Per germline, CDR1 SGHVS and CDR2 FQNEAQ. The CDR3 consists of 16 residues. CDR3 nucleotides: TGTGCCAGCAGCTTAAGGGGCGGGAGGGTCAGAGATACGCAGTATTTT. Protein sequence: CASSLRGGRVRDTQYF.

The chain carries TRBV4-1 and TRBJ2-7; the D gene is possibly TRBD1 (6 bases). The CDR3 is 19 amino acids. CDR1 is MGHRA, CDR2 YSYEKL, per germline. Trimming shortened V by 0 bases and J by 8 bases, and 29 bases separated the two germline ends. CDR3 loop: CASSQERIAGDGGLRQQYF. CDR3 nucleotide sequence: TGCGCCAGCAGCCAAGAGCGAATAGCAGGGGATGGTGGGCTACGGCAGCAGTACTTC.

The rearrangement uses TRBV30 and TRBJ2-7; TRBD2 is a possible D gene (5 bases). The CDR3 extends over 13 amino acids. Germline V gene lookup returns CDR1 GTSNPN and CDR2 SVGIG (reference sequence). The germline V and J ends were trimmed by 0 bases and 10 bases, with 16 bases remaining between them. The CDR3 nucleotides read TGTGCCTGGAGTGTGGGCAGCCCCGGGGAACAGTACTTC. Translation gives CAWSVGSPGEQYF.

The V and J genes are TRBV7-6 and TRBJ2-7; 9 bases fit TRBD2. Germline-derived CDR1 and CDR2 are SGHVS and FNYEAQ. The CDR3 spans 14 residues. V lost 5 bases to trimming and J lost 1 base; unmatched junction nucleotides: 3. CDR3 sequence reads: CASSQLAGSYEQYF. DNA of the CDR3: TGTGCCAGCAGCCAACTAGCGGGTTCCTACGAGCAGTACTTC.

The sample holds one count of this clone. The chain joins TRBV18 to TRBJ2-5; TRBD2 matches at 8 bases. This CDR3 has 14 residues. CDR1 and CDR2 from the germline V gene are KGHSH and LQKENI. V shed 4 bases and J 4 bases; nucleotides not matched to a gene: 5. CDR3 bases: TGTGCCAGCTCACAATTAGCGGGAAGAGAGACCCAGTACTTC. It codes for CASSQLAGRETQYF.